This T cell receptor (beta chain) was sequenced in a study of shared clonotypes between healthy human individuals. The naive CD8 fraction comprised CD45RO-negative cells positively selected for CCR7 and excluded terminally differentiated effector memory CD45RA+ cells. V shed 2 bases and J 2 bases; nucleotides not matched to a gene: 6. CDR1 and CDR2 (germline): MNHNY, SVGAGI (reference sequence). The CDR3 is 16 amino acids. For every subset, genomic DNA was evenly distributed across several immunoSEQ plates. Some clones are missing from TCRdb's copy, which holds only in-frame ones; the method was immunoSEQ multiplex PCR. Among roughly 2.1 million clones listed, roughly 91% were seen once.

The sequencing sample was made of naive CD8+ T cells from PBMCs. The TCR comes from a man aged 18 to 30 in good health. Some clones in this sample may be carry-over from other donors' samples. The chain joins TRBV6-6 to TRBJ1-5; 7 positions agree with TRBD1. CDR3 amino acids: CASSYADRAGNQPQHF. The CDR3 DNA follows: TGTGCCAGCAGTTACGCCGACAGGGCTGGCAATCAGCCCCAGCATTTT.